This is a list of T cell receptor beta chains from one sample in a study of cytomegalovirus exposure and HLA in healthy donors. Assay used: immunoSEQ multiplex PCR; TCRdb lists only in-frame clones, some missing. The table lists 160,000 or so clones, roughly 79% of them singletons, with about 1.6% in the top ten. Specimen: PBMCs. These receptor sequences come from a man aged 40-50 years in good health and CMV-seronegative. Each CDR3 is given with its conserved first and last residue. A D gene is named only where the DNA matches it firmly. Part of the rows lack a size; the others show once, few, many or a class for expanded clones.

D gene,V gene,CDR3 length,J gene,clone size,CDR3 DNA,CDR3 protein
TRBD2,TRBV9,15,TRBJ2-2,once,TGTGCCAGCAGCGGTAGCGGGAGCAACACCGGGGAGCTGTTTTTT,CASSGSGSNTGELFF
-,TRBV27,13,TRBJ1-5,-,TGTGCCAGCAGGAATGCGGGCAATCAGCCCCAGCATTTT,CASRNAGNQPQHF
TRBD1,TRBV9,15,TRBJ2-7,few,TGTGCCAGCAGCCGGACCGGGACAGGGGAATACGAGCAGTACTTC,CASSRTGTGEYEQYF
-,TRBV7-8,15,TRBJ1-5,-,TGTGCCAGCAGCTTAGGACAGTTTCCGGAGCAGCCCCAGCATTTT,CASSLGQFPEQPQHF
-,TRBV6-1,15,TRBJ2-5,-,TGTGCCAGCAGTCCACTCGACTCAGGGGGGGAGACCCAGTACTTC,CASSPLDSGGETQYF
-,TRBV2,13,TRBJ2-6,-,TGTGCCAGCGGCTCCTCTGGGGCCAACGTCCTGACTTTC,CASGSSGANVLTF
TRBD1,TRBV19,14,TRBJ2-7,few,TGTGCCAGTAGTCTCCGGGACAGGGGGCGCGAGCAGTACTTC,CASSLRDRGREQYF
TRBD2,TRBV6-1,18,TRBJ2-6,-,TGTGCCAGCAGTGAAAAGGTTGAACCTTCGGGGGGGGCCAACGGCCTGACTTTC,CASSEKVEPSGGANGLTF
-,TRBV5-1,16,TRBJ2-3,-,TGCGCCAGCAGCTTGGCCTCTCAGGGGTCCGGGGATACGCAGTATTTT,CASSLASQGSGDTQYF
TRBD2,TRBV7-3,15,TRBJ2-2,-,TGTGCCAGCAGCTTAAGAGCGGGAGGGCACTATGGGATGTTTTTT,CASSLRAGGHYGMFF